A selection of T cell receptor beta chains follows, all from one sample in a study of T cells after yellow fever vaccination. One entry per CDR3 protein, called by TCRdb with MiXCR from the 5' RACE reads. The sample lists 300,000 or so distinct CDR3 sequences; roughly 13% were seen once. The sequencing here drew on CD4+ T cells sorted from PBMCs, taken 45 days after the yellow fever booster vaccination. These receptors originate from a man aged 25-45 years who received the YFV17D yellow fever vaccine. Each CDR3 is given with its conserved first and last residue.

TRBV7-8 CASSLGQGFYEQYF
TRBV6-5 CASSYSPSGRYNEQSF
TRBV5-1 CASSTSGRGTGELFF
TRBV3-1 CASSHYMLGQEAFF
TRBV9 CASSGHRRIRYF
TRBV5-1 CASSLWWILGARETQYF
TRBV7-9 CASSSTDSSYEQYF
TRBV7-2 CASSPRPGHYEQYF
TRBV7-2 CASSLAGLAGGTPGFF
TRBV20-1 CSVGQGTNTEAFF
TRBV4-3 CASSQGGRLTNEKLFF
TRBV20-1 CSAGESSNEQFF
TRBV5-1 CASSAAGLGSGELFF
TRBV7-2 CASSADPSETQYF
TRBV28 CASTTTGIEGYTF
TRBV6-1 CASSGTGGRWETQYF
TRBV5-5 CASSIIDGQVANTEAFF
TRBV7-2 CASSLTSGRVIGELFF
TRBV7-8 CASSLGGTSGRFQNEQFF
TRBV19 CASSMSGLAGTNEQFF
TRBV6-2/TRBV6-3 CASSYGGTGSTDTQYF
TRBV19 CASSIASGANNEQFF
TRBV7-2 CASRWTGGSYEQYF
TRBV20-1 CSAREQGLAGVNEQFF